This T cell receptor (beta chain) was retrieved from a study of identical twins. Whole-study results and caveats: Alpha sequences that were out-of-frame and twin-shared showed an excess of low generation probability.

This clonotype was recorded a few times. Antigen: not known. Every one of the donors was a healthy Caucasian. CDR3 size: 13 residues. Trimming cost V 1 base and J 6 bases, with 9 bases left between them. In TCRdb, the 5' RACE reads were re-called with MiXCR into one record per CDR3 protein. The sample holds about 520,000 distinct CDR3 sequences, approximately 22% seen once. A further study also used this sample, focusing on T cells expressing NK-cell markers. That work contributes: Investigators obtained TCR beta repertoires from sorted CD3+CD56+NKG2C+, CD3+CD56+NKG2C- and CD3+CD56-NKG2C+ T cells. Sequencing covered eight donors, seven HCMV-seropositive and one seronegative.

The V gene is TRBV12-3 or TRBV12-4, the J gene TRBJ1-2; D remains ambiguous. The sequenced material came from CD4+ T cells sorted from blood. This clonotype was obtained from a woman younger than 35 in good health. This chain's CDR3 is CASSLGQTHGYTF. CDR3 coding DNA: TGTGCCAGCAGTTTAGGGCAGACCCATGGCTACACCTTC.